This paragraph reports one TCR beta chain. Its cognate antigen is unknown. This sample stems from a study of T cell responses to AZD1222 COVID-19 vaccine. Study observations and caveats: Donor demographics were predominantly white British with a female majority; clonal diversity may be underestimated.

The CDR3 extends over 15 amino acids. CDR1 is MNHEY and CDR2 is SVGAGI in the germline V gene. Trimming removed 6 bases from V and 2 bases from J, with 14 bases in between. Clones were read by immunoSEQ multiplex PCR, and TCRdb kept only the in-frame ones, dropping some. There are roughly 120,000 clones in the sample; approximately 90% occur only once, and approximately 8% lies in the top ten. Sample: peripheral blood, taken on day 0 of AZD1222 vaccination. J is TRBJ1-3 and V is TRBV6-5, with unresolved D. The TCR originated in an adult in good health. This CDR3 is CASRPTATPGNTIYF. CDR3 nucleotide sequence: TGTGCCAGCAGACCCACCGCCACACCTGGAAACACCATATATTTT.